This TCR beta chain stems from a study of cytomegalovirus exposure and HLA in healthy donors. Findings and limits, study-wide: The study flagged some 180 TCR beta chains as cytomegalovirus-associated. The majority of TCR sequences were rare, yet some public TCRs appeared in many donors. More clonal expansion characterized HLA-associated TCR beta chains than equally common others in a later analysis.

PCR amplification relied on 60 Vbeta primers (plus 13 Jbeta primers). Method: immunoSEQ multiplex PCR; TCRdb's copy keeps in-frame clones and lacks some. In the table there are approximately 150,000 clones, 80% to 85% of which are singletons. In the case of this clone: As yet, its antigen is unknown.

The CDR3 sequence is 15 residues long. V lost 3 bases to trimming and J lost 6 bases, with 19 bases between them. Germline V gene sequence: CDR1 SQVTM, CDR2 ANQGSEA. The sequence derives from a man in his fifties in good health and CMV-seropositive. Sequenced sample: PBMCs. The V call is TRBV29-1, the J call TRBJ2-3; a weak D match, TRBD2 (6 bases). The CDR3 DNA reads as TGCAGCGTTGATTATATGTCGGGAGTTAAGGATACGCAGTATTTT. Residues: CSVDYMSGVKDTQYF.